These T cell receptor beta chains were read from a single sample in a study of blood T cell repertoires in COVID-19. Repertoires were generated with immunoSEQ multiplex PCR, while TCRdb's copy carries only in-frame clones and drops some. The data show about 220,000 clones, more than 70% seen once. What was sequenced was peripheral blood. The receptors come from an elderly woman with acute or convalescent COVID-19. Both conserved end residues are part of each CDR3. A D gene is named only where the DNA matches it firmly. Clone size is stated in some rows and not others, as once, few, many or a class when expanded.

len	d_gene	v_gene	j_gene	abundance	CDR3nt	CDR3aa
14	.	TRBV10-3	TRBJ2-3	.	TGTGCCATCACCGACGGAGGGTACGCAGATACGCAGTATTTT	CAITDGGYADTQYF
13	.	TRBV11-3	TRBJ1-2	.	TGTGCCAGCAGCATCCATGGGCTCTATGGCTACACCTTC	CASSIHGLYGYTF
16	.	TRBV5-1	TRBJ1-2	.	TGCGCCAGCAGCTCGAACTCGGGGGTGCGATGGTATGGCTACACCTTC	CASSSNSGVRWYGYTF
15	.	TRBV3-1/TRBV3-2	TRBJ2-7	.	TGTGCCAGCAGCCTGTGGACTGATACCTCCTACGAGCAGTACTTC	CASSLWTDTSYEQYF
13	.	TRBV12-3/TRBV12-4	TRBJ2-2	few	TGTGCCAGCAGTGCCGACTTAGCCGGGGAGCTGTTTTTT	CASSADLAGELFF
16	.	TRBV3-1/TRBV3-2	TRBJ1-2	.	TGTGCCAGCAGCCCATGGGGGGAACAGGCTAACTATGGCTACACCTTC	CASSPWGEQANYGYTF
14	TRBD1	TRBV5-6	TRBJ2-1	.	TGTGCCAGCAGTAGGGACAGGGGGTACAATGAGCAGTTCTTC	CASSRDRGYNEQFF
12	TRBD1	TRBV7-2	TRBJ2-7	.	TGTGCCAGCAGCACAGGGGGCGGCGAGCAGTACTTC	CASSTGGGEQYF
16	.	TRBV18	TRBJ2-5	.	TGTGCCAGCTCACCACAAAGACGGAGTCTTCAAGAGACCCAGTACTTC	CASSPQRRSLQETQYF
14	.	TRBV6-5	TRBJ1-6	.	TGTGCCAGCAGGGGACACCTAGGGGATTCACCCCTCCACTTT	CASRGHLGDSPLHF
15	TRBD1	TRBV9	TRBJ1-4	.	TGTGCCAGCAGCGTAGGGACAGGGGGCTATGAAAAACTGTTTTTT	CASSVGTGGYEKLFF
13	.	TRBV7-9	TRBJ1-1	once	TGTGCCAGCAGCTTAGACAGTAACACTGAAGCTTTCTTT	CASSLDSNTEAFF
14	.	TRBV10-3	TRBJ2-3	.	TGTGCCATCAGTGACACAGACCGCACAGATACGCAGTATTTT	CAISDTDRTDTQYF
16	TRBD1	TRBV3-1/TRBV3-2	TRBJ1-2	few	TGTGCCAGCAGCCAAGGCGGGACAGGGGGCCTCTATGGCTACACCTTC	CASSQGGTGGLYGYTF
13	.	TRBV9	TRBJ2-5	.	TGTGCCAGCAGCTATAGCAACGAGCAGACCCAGTACTTC	CASSYSNEQTQYF
13	.	TRBV7-2	TRBJ2-7	.	TGTGCCAGCAGCCCAGGACAAGTTTACGAGCAGTACTTC	CASSPGQVYEQYF
15	TRBD1	TRBV9	TRBJ1-2	.	TGTGCCAGCAGCGTAGGGGCAGGGGGTAAAGAGGGCTACACCTTC	CASSVGAGGKEGYTF
13	TRBD1	TRBV5-6	TRBJ1-1	.	TGTGCCAGCTTGGACAGGATGAACACTGAAGCTTTCTTT	CASLDRMNTEAFF
14	.	TRBV28	TRBJ2-7	.	TGTGCCAGCAGACCTGTGCTAGGAGACTACGAGCAGTACTTC	CASRPVLGDYEQYF
13	TRBD1	TRBV2	TRBJ1-6	.	TGTGCCAGCAGGGGACAGATTAATTCACCCCTCCACTTT	CASRGQINSPLHF
12	.	TRBV29-1	TRBJ2-7	.	TGCAGCGTTGACACAGGACGTTACGAGCAGTACTTC	CSVDTGRYEQYF
14	.	TRBV2	TRBJ1-5	.	TGTGCCAGCAGTGAACAGGGAGGAAATCAGCCCCAGCATTTT	CASSEQGGNQPQHF
16	.	TRBV5-1	TRBJ2-2	few	TGCGCCAGCAGCTTGCGGACGGGGGAGACTACCGGGGAGCTGTTTTTT	CASSLRTGETTGELFF
15	.	TRBV5-6	TRBJ1-6	.	TGTGCCAGCAGCCCATTGAGCTCCTATAATTCACCCCTCCACTTT	CASSPLSSYNSPLHF
16	TRBD2	TRBV9	TRBJ2-3	.	TGTGCCAGCAGCGTCTCCCGCGGGGGGGCCTCAGATACGCAGTATTTT	CASSVSRGGASDTQYF
13	.	TRBV18	TRBJ1-6	.	TGTGCCAGCTCACCCGGGTTCAATTCACCCCTCCACTTT	CASSPGFNSPLHF